This T cell receptor (beta chain) came from a study of blood T cells in healthy people across ages. Germline values: CDR1 SGHKS, CDR2 YYEKEE (reference sequence). This CDR3 has 15 residues. This clonotype was recorded at least ten times. Since a much larger clone is just one base distant, this may be a read error. PCR was performed a second time for about 7 to 12 cycles using a sample-barcoded 5' primer and a J-beta primer mix. TCRdb ran MiXCR on the 5' RACE reads and lists one entry per CDR3 protein. The data contain 590,000 or so distinct CDR3 sequences, less than 35% of them singletons. The chain employs TRBV5-5 and TRBJ2-1; D may be TRBD2 (5 bases). Judging by the DNA end, TRBJ2-7 fits better; the J call may be wrong. The sample consisted of blood. This clonotype was obtained from an elderly woman in good health. CDR3 DNA: TGTGCCAGTAACTCTGCGAGAGGGTCCTACAATGAGCAGTACTTC. The encoded protein is CASNSARGSYNEQYF.